There are many counts of the clone carrying this TCR beta chain. Its antigen is unidentified. This entry comes from a study of T cell repertoires in cytomegalovirus infection. Study-wide background: Both recently identified HLA-C-restricted and well-studied HLA-B-restricted CMV epitopes were used in the study. CMV infection plus the matching HLA type was flagged by public TCR beta signatures. Study outcomes and limitations: HLA-C-restricted CMV-specific TCR beta clonotypes were dominant in the ex vivo response. Summed public TCR beta family frequency identified CMV carriers bearing the relevant HLA.

The CDR3 loop spans 13 amino acids. Germline V lookup: CDR1 MNHEY, CDR2 SMNVEV (reference sequence). V dropped 6 bases and J dropped 3; count of bases not matched to a gene: 5. TCRdb reprocessed the reads with MiXCR, giving one entry per CDR3 protein. The sample lists about 920,000 distinct CDR3 sequences, 31% occurring once. This sequence joins TRBV27 and TRBJ2-7, with 7 positions matching TRBD1. Material: cultured CD8+ T cells from PBMCs, obtained from culture after CMV antigen stimulation. The clonotype comes from a human donor in good health (CMV status not recorded). Some clones in this sample may be carry-over from other donors' samples. The CDR3 reads CASSPGGIYEQYF. The CDR3 DNA is TGTGCCAGCAGCCCAGGGGGAATCTACGAGCAGTACTTC.